The T cell receptor beta chain described here comes from a study of T cells after yellow fever vaccination. About the research overall: Fractions of low cell number were prepared using SMART-Seq v4 Ultra Low Input.

CDR1 LNHDA and CDR2 SQIVND come from the germline V gene (reference sequence). The CDR3 has 14 residues. The trim removed 5 bases at V and 5 bases at J, leaving 6 bases unmatched. Study-level results: The booster response re-showed most primary clones: around 96% CD4, approximately 86% CD8.

This clonotype appeared many times. Antigen: not known. TCRdb re-called the 5' RACE reads with MiXCR, one entry per CDR3 protein. The table shows around 230,000 distinct CDR3 sequences, with over 6.5% occurring only once. J is TRBJ1-1 and V is TRBV19; 9 bases fit TRBD1. The receptor comes from a man younger than 40 who received the YFV17D yellow fever vaccine. Sample: CD4+ T cells sorted from PBMCs, taken on the day of the yellow fever booster vaccination. The CDR3: CASSVDRGGTEAFF. The CDR3, as DNA: TGTGCCAGTAGTGTGGACAGGGGAGGGACTGAAGCTTTCTTT.